Following are 24 T cell receptor beta chains from one sample sequenced in a study of control samples from healthy donors and cancer patients. Sequencing was performed with immunoSEQ multiplex PCR; in TCRdb, only in-frame clones are kept and a portion is missing. The sample lists tens of thousands of clones; 93% were seen once. What was sequenced was PBMCs. These receptors came from a woman between 40 and 50 years old with lung cancer.

This clone was counted once. J is TRBJ2-3 and V is TRBV5-1; a possible D gene is TRBD1 (6 bases). The CDR3 contains 14 residues. The ends were cut back, 0 bases at V and 4 bases at J, with 9 bases in the middle. Germline CDR1 SGHRS, CDR2 YFSETQ. The CDR3 nucleotides read TGCGCCAGCAGCTTGGAGGGGGTTCCAGATACGCAGTATTTT. Protein product: CASSLEGVPDTQYF. Looking up the rest from reference TRBV5-1 and TRBJ2-3 gives the full variable domain: KAGVTQTPRYLIKTRGQQVTLSCSPISGHRSVSWYQQTPGQGLQFLFEYFSETQRNKGNFPGRFSGRQFSNSRSEMNVSTLELGDSALYLCASSLEGVPDTQYFGPGTRLTVL.

This chain connects TRBV5-1 to TRBJ1-3, with D possibly matching TRBD1 (5 bases). There are 16 residues in the CDR3. Germline CDR1 SGHRS, CDR2 YFSETQ. Between the trimmed V and J ends, which lost 4 bases and 2 bases, there was a span of 16 bases. CDR3 in DNA: TGCGCCAGCAGCAGTGAGCGGGGACTCACTGGAAACACCATATATTTT. Translated, it gives CASSSERGLTGNTIYF.

The chain recombines TRBV10-1 with TRBJ2-1; TRBD1 aligns across 8 bases. The V segment lost 8 bases and the J segment 4 bases; nucleotides outside the gene matches: 4. CDR1 and CDR2 from the germline V gene are WNHNN and SYGVQD (reference sequence). The CDR3 extends over 13 amino acids. The CDR3 protein is CASQGQGYNEQFF. CDR3 coding DNA: TGCGCCAGCCAAGGACAGGGTTACAATGAGCAGTTCTTC.

This clone was recorded only once. The chain recombines TRBV11-3 with TRBJ2-7; D is undetermined. With 6 bases removed from V and 1 base from J, the gap between germline ends came to 10 bases. This CDR3 has 13 residues. The germline gives CDR1 SGHNT, CDR2 YENEEA. CDR3 amino acids: CASSNSLSYEQYF. CDR3 sequence (DNA): TGTGCCAGCAGTAACAGCCTTTCCTACGAGCAGTACTTC.

The rearrangement links TRBV27 to TRBJ1-5; tentatively, D is TRBD1 (5 bases). This CDR3 contains 15 residues. V was clipped by 3 bases and J by 3 bases, with 12 bases between them. Per germline, CDR1 MNHEY and CDR2 SMNVEV (reference sequence). The CDR3 DNA is TGTGCCAGCAGTTTTTCCCGAGGGGTCAATCAGCCCCAGCATTTT. Translating it yields CASSFSRGVNQPQHF.

The rearrangement links TRBV7-2 to TRBJ2-1; the match to TRBD1 covers 7 bases. Germline V gene lookup returns CDR1 SGHTA and CDR2 FQGNSA. This CDR3 is 16 amino acids long. V shed 3 bases, J shed 4 bases, and the junction held 9 bases outside the gene matches. The CDR3 loop reads CASSLTTGRGYNEQFF. The CDR3 nucleotides read TGTGCCAGCAGCTTGACGACAGGGAGAGGGTACAATGAGCAGTTCTTC.

The V gene is TRBV3-1 (or the pseudogene TRBV3-2), the J gene TRBJ2-7; 9 positions match TRBD1. The V gene's germline CDR1 is LGHDT and CDR2 YNNKEL (reference sequence). The CDR3 runs to 15 residues. J gave up 5 bases and V 3 bases, and 8 bases lay outside the gene matches. CDR3 region: CASSHGDRAPDEQYF. CDR3 bases: TGTGCCAGCAGCCATGGGGACAGGGCCCCCGACGAGCAGTACTTC.

This rearrangement joins TRBV6-6 to TRBJ1-6, with TRBD1 matching 7 bases. J lost 0 bases, V lost 5 bases, and 7 bases had no gene match. Per germline, CDR1 MNHNY and CDR2 SVGAGI (reference sequence). CDR3 size: 17 residues. The CDR3 sequence is CASSQTGASSYNSPLHF. CDR3 in DNA: TGTGCCAGCAGTCAAACAGGGGCCAGCTCCTATAATTCACCCCTCCACTTT.

The chain recombines TRBV2 with TRBJ1-3; weak D call: TRBD1 (5 bases). CDR1 is SNHLY, CDR2 FYNNEI, per germline. Trimming took off 0 bases at V and 0 bases at J, with 6 bases between the two ends. The CDR3 totals 15 residues. CDR3 sequence reads: CASSEAGLSGNTIYF. The CDR3 DNA reads as TGTGCCAGCAGTGAAGCGGGGCTCTCTGGAAACACCATATATTTT.

The gene calls are TRBV28 and TRBJ2-7, with no clear D. This CDR3 comprises 13 residues. The germline V gene has CDR1 MDHEN and CDR2 SYDVKM. V was trimmed by 6 bases and J by 9 bases, leaving 18 bases between them. The CDR3 is CASRTAAAGWQYF. The DNA for the CDR3 is TGTGCCAGCAGAACAGCCGCGGCCGGTTGGCAGTACTTC.

This clone occurred once. V and J are TRBV12-3 or TRBV12-4 and TRBJ2-5; D is perhaps TRBD2 (5 bases). The CDR3 is 13 residues long. V lost 5 bases and J lost 5, with 12 bases in between. The CDR3 protein is CASSRGPGETQYF. The CDR3 DNA is TGTGCCAGCAGTCGGGGTCCGGGGGAGACCCAGTACTTC.

V gene TRBV11-3 combines with J gene TRBJ2-7; unclear D gene. There are 11 residues in the CDR3. Trimming left V 5 bases short and J 2 bases short, with 4 bases between. From germline, CDR1 is SGHNT and CDR2 YENEEA. CDR3 DNA: TGTGCCAGCAGCGTCACCTACGAGCAGTACTTC. This sequence encodes CASSVTYEQYF.

This rearrangement joins TRBV24-1 to TRBJ2-7; no clear D. V was cut by 4 bases and J by 8 bases, with 14 bases left in between. Germline V gene data show CDR1 as KGHDR and CDR2 as SFDVKD. The CDR3 is 13 amino acids. CDR3 in amino acids: CATSDTTGWKQYF. Here the CDR3 DNA reads TGTGCCACCAGTGACACGACGGGCTGGAAGCAGTACTTC.

The J gene is TRBJ2-3, the V gene TRBV2; D ambiguous. CDR1 and CDR2 (germline): SNHLY, FYNNEI. The V end lost 6 bases, the J end lost 3 bases, and 10 bases lay between the germline ends. The CDR3 runs 13 residues. The DNA of the CDR3 is TGTGCCAGCAGGCAGTCCGGGACAGATACGCAGTATTTT. Translation gives CASRQSGTDTQYF.

The chain employs TRBV12-3 or TRBV12-4 and TRBJ1-2; TRBD1 matches at 7 bases. This CDR3 region has 12 residues. Trimming cost V 5 bases and J 3 bases; bases outside gene matches: 0. CDR3 nucleotide sequence: TGTGCCAGCAGTACAGGGGACTATGGCTACACCTTC. This translates into CASSTGDYGYTF.

The rearrangement links TRBV28 to TRBJ1-5, with D maybe TRBD1 (6 bases). This CDR3 is built from 13 residues. CDR1 and CDR2 (germline): MDHEN, SYDVKM. V lost 6 bases and J 13 bases, leaving 19 bases between the germline ends. The CDR3 reads CASRPGQRGLQHF. CDR3 coding DNA: TGTGCCAGCAGGCCGGGACAAAGGGGACTACAGCATTTT.

The rearrangement joins TRBV3-1 (or the pseudogene TRBV3-2) to TRBJ1-5; TRBD1 is a possible D gene (5 bases). The V and J ends lost 1 base and 4 bases respectively, with 23 bases between them. The CDR3 totals 19 residues. CDR1 and CDR2 from the germline V gene are LGHDT and YNNKEL (reference sequence). Here the CDR3 DNA reads TGTGCCAGCAGCCAAGGCAGAGTCGGGATTGGGGGGGGAAATCAGCCCCAGCATTTT. This gives the protein CASSQGRVGIGGGNQPQHF.

This sequence joins TRBV19 and TRBJ1-5, with D maybe TRBD1 (6 bases). Trimming removed 10 bases from V and 9 bases from J, with 25 bases in between. The CDR3 is made up of 15 amino acids. Germline V gives CDR1 LNHDA, CDR2 SQIVND (reference sequence). The CDR3 region has the DNA TGTGCCACTACGGACAGATCCCTTTTTCGTCTGCCCCAGCATTTT. Protein product: CATTDRSLFRLPQHF. Full variable domain (rest looked up from reference TRBV19 and TRBJ1-5): DGGITQSPKYLFRKEGQNVTLSCEQNLNHDAMYWYRQDPGQGLRLIYYSQIVNDFQKGDIAEGYSVSREKKESFPLTVTSAQKNPTAFYLCATTDRSLFRLPQHFGDGTRLSIL.

In its sample, this clone was seen a few times. J is TRBJ2-5 and V is TRBV27; D is tentatively TRBD1 or TRBD2 (5 bases each). Germline values: CDR1 MNHEY, CDR2 SMNVEV (reference sequence). The CDR3 totals 12 residues. Trimming took 6 bases from V and 5 from J, leaving 10 bases between them. The CDR3 DNA reads as TGTGCCAGCAGGGGGCCGGGGGAGACCCAGTACTTC. Residues: CASRGPGETQYF.

The gene calls are TRBV4-2 and TRBJ1-3; D remains ambiguous. With 7 bases removed from V and 4 bases from J, the gap between germline ends came to 17 bases. Germline CDR1 LGHNA, CDR2 YNFKEQ. This CDR3 spans 15 amino acids. CDR3 amino acids: CASTSQPARGNTIYF. The CDR3 region has the DNA TGTGCCAGCACAAGCCAGCCTGCAAGGGGAAACACCATATATTTT.

This chain joins TRBV10-3 and TRBJ1-1, with D tentatively TRBD1 (5 bases). Per germline, CDR1 ENHRY and CDR2 SYGVKD. The V end was cut by 3 bases, the J end by 0 bases, with 17 bases between. CDR3 length: 17 amino acids. DNA for the CDR3: TGTGCCATCAGTGAAGCGAGGTCTCAGGGCATGAACACTGAAGCTTTCTTT. Translated: CAISEARSQGMNTEAFF.

V usage is TRBV5-1 and J usage is TRBJ1-2, with D perhaps TRBD1 (5 bases). Trimming stripped 0 bases from V and 6 bases from J, with 15 bases between. Germline loops: CDR1 SGHRS, CDR2 YFSETQ. CDR3 length: 15 residues. The DNA of the CDR3 is TGCGCCAGCAGCTTGGATTTGGGGCTGAAGGATGGCTACACCTTC. Residues: CASSLDLGLKDGYTF.

V gene TRBV18 combines with J gene TRBJ1-2; possible D gene TRBD1, 5 bases. Trimming stripped 1 base from V and 6 bases from J, with 6 bases between. Germline assignment: CDR1 KGHSH and CDR2 LQKENI. This CDR3 is built from 12 residues. CDR3 DNA: TGTGCCAGCTCACCACAGGGGAATGGCTACACCTTC. This translates into CASSPQGNGYTF. Full variable domain (missing parts from reference TRBV18 and TRBJ1-2): NAGVMQNPRHLVRRRGQEARLRCSPMKGHSHVYWYRQLPEEGLKFMVYLQKENIIDESGMPKERFSAEFPKEGPSILRIQQVVRGDSAAYFCASSPQGNGYTFGSGTRLTVV.

CDR3 loop: CASSFQRGQRYTF. The CDR3 nucleotides are TGTGCCAGCAGTTTTCAAAGGGGGCAACGCTACACCTTC. The rearrangement links TRBV28 to TRBJ1-2; 7 nucleotides match TRBD1. Trimming cost V 3 bases and J 9 bases; bases outside gene matches: 7. CDR1 MDHEN and CDR2 SYDVKM come from the germline V gene. The CDR3 is made up of 13 amino acids.